Below, 5 T cell receptor beta chains from the same sample are listed, as sequenced in a study of response to subunit inactivated influenza vaccine. MiXCR, applied by TCRdb to the RT-PCR reads, yields one record per CDR3 protein. The data contain 500,000 to 550,000 distinct CDR3 sequences, approximately 7.7% of them seen just once; the ten biggest clones take up over 10%. The sequencing here drew on PBMCs from blood, taken less than 30 months after vaccination. All receptors derive from a man aged 45 to 70 who received an inactivated influenza vaccine.

In the case of this clonotype: Relative to the germline gene, one junction end is altered; a read error may explain this. V gene TRBV7-7 combines with J gene TRBJ2-5; 14 positions match TRBD2. The germline gives CDR1 SSHAT, CDR2 FNYEAQ (reference sequence). The CDR3 consists of 16 residues. The CDR3 protein is CASSSGTSGGLETQYF. Here the CDR3 DNA reads TGTGCTAGCAGCTCCGGGACTAGCGGGGGCTTGGAGACCCAGTACTTC. The full variable domain, with the rest looked up from reference TRBV7-7 and TRBJ2-5, is GAGVSQSPRYKVTKRGQDVTLRCDPISSHATLYWYQQALGQGPEFLTYFNYEAQPDKSGLPSDRFSAERPEGSISTLTIQRTEQRDSAMYRCASSSGTSGGLETQYFGPGTRLLVL.

The chain is built from TRBV18 and TRBJ1-1; maybe TRBD1 (6 bases). CDR1 and CDR2 from the germline V gene are KGHSH and LQKENI. The CDR3 is 16 residues long. Trimming cost V 4 bases and J 4 bases, with 19 bases left between them. Here the CDR3 reads CASSLNGPGASTEAFF. The CDR3 bases are TGTGCCAGCTCACTTAACGGCCCGGGGGCTAGCACTGAAGCTTTCTTT.

This clonotype has only a few counts. This chain uses TRBV7-2 with TRBJ2-7; tentatively, D is TRBD2 (5 bases). This CDR3 spans 12 amino acids. The V gene lost 3 bases and the J gene lost 7 bases, with 10 bases spanning the gap. Germline V lookup: CDR1 SGHTA, CDR2 FQGNSA. CDR3 sequence: CASSFERGEQYF. In nucleotides, the CDR3 is TGTGCCAGCAGCTTCGAACGCGGGGAGCAGTACTTC.

There are a few counts of this clonotype. One end of the junction does not line up with germline, which may come from a read error. The chain recombines TRBV7-7 with TRBJ2-2; 7 bases are shared with TRBD1. The CDR3 consists of 18 residues. CDR1 is SSHAT, CDR2 FNYEAQ, per germline (reference sequence). The CDR3 protein is CASSLAPGTVSNTGELFF. The CDR3 DNA follows: TGTGCTAGCAGCTTAGCCCCCGGGACAGTTTCGAACACCGGGGAGCTGTTTTTT.

The chain joins TRBV18 to TRBJ1-2; D ambiguous. Germline V gene lookup returns CDR1 KGHSH and CDR2 LQKENI. Trimming took 2 bases from V and 0 from J, leaving 10 bases between them. CDR3 size: 15 residues. The CDR3: CASSPNPRTNYGYTF. The CDR3 coding sequence is TGTGCCAGCTCACCAAACCCACGGACTAACTATGGCTACACCTTC.